Following are 24 T cell receptor beta chains from one sample sequenced in a study of Graves' ophthalmopathy and Graves' hyperthyroidism. Using RNA transcripts, the TCR beta CDR3 regions were amplified. Amplification began with first-round RT-PCR using HTBI primers, then second-round multiplex PCR was performed. TCRdb re-analysed the multiplex PCR reads in MiXCR, keeping a single row per CDR3 protein. The repertoire holds some 750,000 distinct CDR3 sequences, with 40% as singletons. Sequenced input: peripheral blood. Every receptor here comes from an adult man with Graves' ophthalmopathy.

This clonotype appeared a few times. This chain joins TRBV20-1 and TRBJ1-2, with 7 bases identical to TRBD1. V was pared by 3 bases and J by 4 bases, with 8 bases of the junction left unmatched. This CDR3 is 14 amino acids long. Germline CDR1 reads DFQATT; CDR2 reads SNEGSKA (reference sequence). The CDR3 loop is CSASRRAGGYGYTF. The CDR3 region has the DNA TGCAGTGCTAGTCGTCGGGCAGGGGGCTATGGCTACACCTTC.

In its sample, this clonotype was seen a few times. This sequence joins TRBV6-6 and TRBJ2-7; D gene uncertain. The V gene's germline CDR1 is MNHNY and CDR2 SVGAGI (reference sequence). CDR3 length: 14 amino acids. Trimming took 2 bases from V and 6 from J, leaving 14 bases between them. In DNA form, the CDR3 reads TGTGCCAGCAGTTACCTTGGAGTCTCCCCCGAGCAGTACTTC. It codes for CASSYLGVSPEQYF.

This clonotype came up a few times. The CDR3 sequence is CASSSRVGRSLTSNYGYTF. DNA of the CDR3: TGTGCCAGCAGCTCCCGGGTGGGACGTAGCCTTACCTCCAACTATGGCTACACCTTC. The chain joins TRBV7-2 to TRBJ1-2, with a weak D call TRBD1 (5 bases). The ends were cut back, 4 bases at V and 2 bases at J, with 26 bases in the middle. The V gene's germline CDR1 is SGHTA and CDR2 FQGNSA. The CDR3 runs to 19 residues.

In this sample, this clonotype turned up many times. A read error may be the cause here, since a much bigger clone is one base away. This chain connects TRBV7-2 to TRBJ1-1; the D is unclear. Germline lookup yields CDR1 SGHTA and CDR2 FQGNSA. CDR3 length: 11 amino acids. The V end was cut by 2 bases, the J end by 3 bases, with 1 base between. CDR3 in amino acids: CASSLYTEAFF. The CDR3 DNA is TGTGCCAGCAGCTTATACACTGAAGCTTTCTTT. The whole variable domain, filled in from reference TRBV7-2 and TRBJ1-1, reads GAGVSQSPSNKVTEKGKDVELRCDPISGHTALYWYRQSLGQGLEFLIYFQGNSAPDKSGLPSDRFSAERTGGSVSTLTIQRTQQEDSAVYLCASSLYTEAFFGQGTRLTVV.

This clonotype was picked up a small number of times. This chain uses TRBV20-1 with TRBJ1-6, with D unclear. The germline gives CDR1 DFQATT, CDR2 SNEGSKA (reference sequence). V was pared by 3 bases and J by 6 bases, with 9 bases between. CDR3 length: 13 amino acids. This chain's CDR3 is CSARAVANSPLHF. Here the CDR3 DNA reads TGCAGTGCTAGGGCAGTGGCTAATTCACCCCTCCACTTT.

This chain connects TRBV15 to TRBJ1-2; D ambiguous. V lost 11 bases and J 1 base, leaving 14 bases between the germline ends. Germline V gene lookup returns CDR1 LNHNV and CDR2 YYDKDF (reference sequence). The CDR3 runs to 13 residues. CDR3 DNA sequence: TGTGCCTGGAGAGAGGGCCGTAACTATGGCTACACCTTC. Its protein product is CAWREGRNYGYTF.

The sample holds one count of this clonotype. A read error may explain this, as a much larger clone is one base away. This chain joins TRBV20-1 and TRBJ1-1; maybe TRBD1 (6 bases). Germline CDR1 is DFQATT and CDR2 is SNEGSKA (reference sequence). Between the trimmed V and J ends, which lost 2 bases and 5 bases, there was a span of 15 bases. The CDR3 consists of 14 residues. This CDR3 is CSARSVTGRTEAFF. CDR3 coding DNA: TGCAGTGCTAGATCAGTTACAGGGAGGACTGAAGCTTTCTTT.

This chain joins TRBV15 and TRBJ2-1, with D perhaps TRBD1 or TRBD2 (6 bases each). The germline gives CDR1 LNHNV, CDR2 YYDKDF (reference sequence). V was clipped by 5 bases and J by 5 bases, with 19 bases between them. The CDR3 extends over 16 amino acids. The chain's CDR3 is CATSHESGAVNNEQFF. CDR3 DNA: TGTGCCACCAGCCACGAATCGGGGGCTGTGAACAATGAGCAGTTCTTC.

This clonotype was detected ten times or more. The chain has TRBV2 and TRBJ1-4, with 8 positions matching TRBD1. The CDR3 contains 15 residues. V lost 8 bases and J lost 0; bases outside the gene matches: 5. The germline CDR1 and CDR2 sequences are SNHLY and FYNNEI. The CDR3 DNA sequence: TGTGCCAGCCGGACAGGGAGGGCAACTAATGAAAAACTGTTTTTT. This translates into CASRTGRATNEKLFF. Using reference TRBV2 and TRBJ1-4 for the parts outside the CDR3, the full variable domain is EPEVTQTPSHQVTQMGQEVILRCVPISNHLYFYWYRQILGQKVEFLVSFYNNEISEKSEIFDDQFSVERPDGSNFTLKIRSTKLEDSAMYFCASRTGRATNEKLFFGSGTQLSVL.

In its sample, this clonotype was seen many times. J is TRBJ1-5 and V is TRBV16; D might be TRBD1 (6 bases). Germline assignment: CDR1 KGHSY and CDR2 FQNENV. The CDR3 length is 14 residues. V lost 2 bases to trimming and J lost 2 bases, with 7 bases between them. CDR3 protein: CASSQNRGNQPQHF. CDR3 DNA sequence: TGTGCCAGCAGCCAAAACAGGGGCAATCAGCCCCAGCATTTT.

This clonotype was observed at least ten times. CDR3 in amino acids: CASSFEDGETQYF. The CDR3 DNA follows: TGTGCCAGCAGCTTTGAGGATGGGGAGACCCAGTACTTC. This chain uses TRBV7-8 with TRBJ2-5; D gene ambiguous. V was shortened by 3 bases and J by 5 bases, with 10 bases between the two germline ends. This CDR3 is built from 13 residues. The germline gives CDR1 SGHVS, CDR2 FQNEAQ.

The gene calls are TRBV10-3 and TRBJ1-5; no definite D call. From germline, CDR1 is ENHRY and CDR2 SYGVKD. Trimming stripped 6 bases from V and 7 bases from J, with 10 bases between. The CDR3 is made up of 12 amino acids. The CDR3 nucleotides are TGTGCCATCAGCGAAGAAGGCCAGCCCCAGCATTTT. Its protein product is CAISEEGQPQHF.

This clonotype was picked up many times. The chain links TRBV7-8 to TRBJ2-5; the D call may be TRBD1 or TRBD2 (5 bases each). V lost 4 bases and J 6 bases, leaving 18 bases between the germline ends. The CDR3 length is 15 residues. CDR1 and CDR2 (germline): SGHVS, FQNEAQ. CDR3 sequence reads: CASSSPGGRGQTQYF. The CDR3 nucleotides read TGTGCCAGCAGCTCCCCGGGCGGTAGGGGACAGACCCAGTACTTC.

This clonotype was picked up a small number of times. The chain links TRBV7-8 to TRBJ1-3; D gene unclear. Trimming removed 6 bases from V and 8 bases from J, with 20 bases in between. Germline V gene lookup returns CDR1 SGHVS and CDR2 FQNEAQ. CDR3 length equals 15 residues. The CDR3 is CASSYSVGVGYTIYF. The DNA for the CDR3 is TGTGCCAGCAGTTACTCGGTCGGGGTCGGGTACACCATATATTTT. Variable domain in full (rest from reference TRBV7-8 and TRBJ1-3): GAGVSQSPRYKVAKRGQDVALRCDPISGHVSLFWYQQALGQGPEFLTYFQNEAQLDKSGLPSDRFFAERPEGSVSTLKIQRTQQEDSAVYLCASSYSVGVGYTIYFGEGSWLTVV.

This clonotype was seen just once. A single base separates this from a much larger clone, so it may be a read error. This chain connects TRBV7-6 to TRBJ1-1, with D tentatively TRBD1 (6 bases). Germline values: CDR1 SGHVS, CDR2 FNYEAQ. The CDR3 is 13 residues long. For the CDR3, the DNA is TGTGCCGGCAGCCCCAGGGGAGGGCCTGAAGCTTTCTTT. This sequence encodes CAGSPRGGPEAFF.

This clonotype was observed many times. This chain uses TRBV12-3 or TRBV12-4 with TRBJ1-5; D possibly corresponds to TRBD1 (5 bases). Between the trimmed V and J ends, which lost 2 bases and 6 bases, there was a span of 8 bases. CDR3 length: 13 residues. CDR3 coding DNA: TGTGCCAGCAGTTTATGGGGCGGTCAGCCCCAGCATTTT. Translated, it gives CASSLWGGQPQHF.

Notes on this clonotype: At one of its ends the junction is not consistent with the germline gene, which may arise from a read error. This chain links TRBV7-2 with TRBJ2-7, with D unresolved. The V gene's germline CDR1 is SGHTA and CDR2 FQGNSA. This CDR3 comprises 12 residues. CDR3 in amino acids: CASSQAEDEQYF. The CDR3 coding sequence is TGCGCCAGCAGCCAAGCCGAGGACGAGCAGTACTTC.

This chain's CDR3 is CASRDNMNTEAFF. The CDR3 DNA reads as TGTGCCAGCAGAGACAATATGAACACTGAAGCTTTCTTT. The chain employs TRBV2 and TRBJ1-1; D is unresolved. CDR1 and CDR2 from the germline V gene are SNHLY and FYNNEI. The V and J ends lost 6 bases and 0 bases respectively, with 8 bases between them. This CDR3 spans 13 amino acids.

This rearrangement joins TRBV7-8 to TRBJ1-1, with no clear D. This CDR3 is 14 amino acids long. The germline V gene has CDR1 SGHVS and CDR2 FQNEAQ. Trimming stripped 5 bases from V and 2 bases from J, with 12 bases between. DNA for the CDR3: TGTGCCAGCAGCCAAATCGGAGTTAACACTGAAGCTTTCTTT. This encodes CASSQIGVNTEAFF.

The rearrangement uses TRBV19 and TRBJ2-7; D is perhaps TRBD2 (5 bases). The germline V gene encodes CDR1 LNHDA and CDR2 SQIVND (reference sequence). V gave up 9 bases and J gave up 3 bases, with 21 bases separating them. The CDR3 is made up of 15 amino acids. DNA for the CDR3: TGTGCCAGCAGTTACGTGTGGGGAGCCAACTACGAGCAGTACTTC. This translates into CASSYVWGANYEQYF.

The sample holds a few counts of this clonotype. V is TRBV5-1 and J is TRBJ1-4, with 10 bases lining up with TRBD1. CDR1 is SGHRS and CDR2 is YFSETQ in the germline V gene. This CDR3 has 13 residues. After removal of 3 bases from V and 13 bases from J, the junction contained 6 bases not matched to a gene. CDR3 amino acids: CASSSGTGEGLFF. Written as DNA, the CDR3 is TGCGCCAGCAGCTCGGGGACAGGGGAAGGACTGTTTTTT.

The rearrangement links TRBV7-6 to TRBJ1-3, with D unresolved. This CDR3 has 16 residues. Per the germline V gene, CDR1 is SGHVS and CDR2 is FNYEAQ. V was cut by 5 bases and J by 0 bases, with 14 bases left in between. The CDR3 coding sequence is TGTGCCAGCAGCCCGAGACCGATACACTCTGGAAACACCATATATTTT. Translated, it gives CASSPRPIHSGNTIYF.

This clonotype was counted ten times or more. The chain links TRBV15 to TRBJ2-7; D is perhaps TRBD1 (5 bases). Germline CDR1 and CDR2: LNHNV and YYDKDF (reference sequence). With 1 base removed from V and 2 bases from J, the gap between germline ends came to 12 bases. This CDR3 has 15 residues. The CDR3 region is CATSRVRAQTYEQYF. Here the CDR3 DNA reads TGTGCCACCAGCAGAGTCAGGGCACAAACCTACGAGCAGTACTTC.

This clonotype was detected many times. The chain carries TRBV15 and TRBJ2-6; D is unclear. Trimming pared 4 bases from V and 10 bases from J, leaving 17 bases between. CDR1 is LNHNV, CDR2 YYDKDF, per germline (reference sequence). This CDR3 has 15 amino acids. CDR3 sequence (DNA): TGTGCCACCAGCACCCGTCCTTTTGCAAAGAACGTCCTGACTTTC. It specifies CATSTRPFAKNVLTF. Complete variable domain (other parts from reference TRBV15 and TRBJ2-6): DAMVIQNPRYQVTQFGKPVTLSCSQTLNHNVMYWYQQKSSQAPKLLFHYYDKDFNNEADTPDNFQSRRPNTSFCFLDIRSPGLGDTAMYLCATSTRPFAKNVLTFGAGSRLTVL.